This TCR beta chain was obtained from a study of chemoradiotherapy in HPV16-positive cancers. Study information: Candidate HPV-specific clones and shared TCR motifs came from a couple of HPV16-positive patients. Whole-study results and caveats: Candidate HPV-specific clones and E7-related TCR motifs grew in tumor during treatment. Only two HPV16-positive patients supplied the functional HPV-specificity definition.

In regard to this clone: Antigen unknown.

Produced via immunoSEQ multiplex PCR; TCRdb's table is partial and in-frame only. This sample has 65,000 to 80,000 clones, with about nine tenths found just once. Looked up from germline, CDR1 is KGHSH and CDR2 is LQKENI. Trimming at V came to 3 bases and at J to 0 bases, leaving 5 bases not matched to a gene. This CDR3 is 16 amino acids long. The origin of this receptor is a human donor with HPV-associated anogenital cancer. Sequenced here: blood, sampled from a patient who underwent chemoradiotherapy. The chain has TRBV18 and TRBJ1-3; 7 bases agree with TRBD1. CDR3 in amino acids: CASSPGTASSGNTIYF. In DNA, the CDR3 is TGTGCCAGCTCACCGGGGACAGCGAGCTCTGGAAACACCATATATTTT.